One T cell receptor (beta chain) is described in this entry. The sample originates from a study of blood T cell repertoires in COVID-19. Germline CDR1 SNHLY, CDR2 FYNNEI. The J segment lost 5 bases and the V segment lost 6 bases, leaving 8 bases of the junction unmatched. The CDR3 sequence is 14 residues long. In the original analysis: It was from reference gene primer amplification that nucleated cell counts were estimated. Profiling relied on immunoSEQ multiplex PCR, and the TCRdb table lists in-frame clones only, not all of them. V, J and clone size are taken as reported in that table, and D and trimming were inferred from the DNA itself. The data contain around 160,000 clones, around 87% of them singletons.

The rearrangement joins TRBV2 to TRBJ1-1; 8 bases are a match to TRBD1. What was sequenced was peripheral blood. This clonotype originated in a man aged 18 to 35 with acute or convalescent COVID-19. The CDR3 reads CASRDRTGKTEAFF. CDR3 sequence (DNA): TGTGCCAGCAGAGATAGGACAGGGAAGACTGAAGCTTTCTTT.